The 4 T cell receptor beta chains given below trace back to one sample, sequenced in a study of T cells after yellow fever vaccination. TCRdb reprocessed the 5' RACE reads with MiXCR, giving one entry per CDR3 protein. The sample lists 360,000 or so distinct CDR3 sequences; 11% were seen once. Source: PBMCs, taken on the day of the first yellow fever vaccination. The receptors stem from a man aged 18 to 30 who received the YFV17D yellow fever vaccine.

As concerns this clonotype: An end of the junction differs from the germline gene, which may be a read error. This chain joins TRBV5-5 and TRBJ1-3, with D unresolved. CDR1 SGHKS and CDR2 YYEKEE come from the germline V gene (reference sequence). This CDR3 is built from 17 residues. CDR3 sequence: CASSLGPTMDSGNTTYF. CDR3 DNA sequence: TGTGCCAGCAGCTTGGGACCGACGATGGACTCTGGAAACACCACATATTTT.

This clonotype was detected ten times or more. The DNA for the CDR3 is TGCGCCAGCAGCTTGGTAGGCCGTGGAGAGACCCAGTACTTC. It encodes CASSLVGRGETQYF. The chain carries TRBV5-1 and TRBJ2-5; D gene unclear. Germline CDR1 reads SGHRS; CDR2 reads YFSETQ. V was pared by 0 bases and J by 4 bases, with 10 bases between. The CDR3 contains 14 residues.

The genes are TRBV6-5 and TRBJ1-2, with 7 positions matching TRBD1. CDR3 length equals 15 residues. After removal of 2 bases from V and 6 bases from J, the junction contained 9 bases not matched to a gene. Germline CDR1 MNHEY, CDR2 SVGAGI. CDR3 sequence (DNA): TGTGCCAGCAGTTACGGGACAGCCACCCAAAATGGCTACACCTTC. Amino acids: CASSYGTATQNGYTF.

V usage is TRBV9 and J usage is TRBJ1-1; D unresolved. V lost 4 bases, J lost 6 bases, and 16 bases lay in between. This CDR3 is built from 14 residues. CDR1 and CDR2 from the germline V gene are SGDLS and YYNGEE. The CDR3 spells CASSLSGSAAEAFF. The CDR3 region has the DNA TGTGCCAGCAGCCTCAGCGGCTCGGCAGCTGAAGCTTTCTTT.